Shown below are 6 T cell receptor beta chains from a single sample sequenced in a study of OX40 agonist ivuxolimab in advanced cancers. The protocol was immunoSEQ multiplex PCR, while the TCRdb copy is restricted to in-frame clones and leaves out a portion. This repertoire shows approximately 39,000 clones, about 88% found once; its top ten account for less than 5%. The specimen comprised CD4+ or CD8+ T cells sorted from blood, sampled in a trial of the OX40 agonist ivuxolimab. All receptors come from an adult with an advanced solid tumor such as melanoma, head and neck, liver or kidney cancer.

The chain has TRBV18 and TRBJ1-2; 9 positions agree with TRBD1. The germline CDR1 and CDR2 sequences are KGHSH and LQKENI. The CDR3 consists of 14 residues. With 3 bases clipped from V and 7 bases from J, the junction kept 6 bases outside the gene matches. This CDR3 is CASSPNDRGAGYTF. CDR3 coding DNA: TGTGCCAGCTCACCTAATGACAGGGGGGCTGGCTACACCTTC.

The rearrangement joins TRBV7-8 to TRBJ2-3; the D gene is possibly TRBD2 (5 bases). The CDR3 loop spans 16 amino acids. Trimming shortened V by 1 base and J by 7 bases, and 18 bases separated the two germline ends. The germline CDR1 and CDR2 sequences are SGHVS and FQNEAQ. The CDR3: CASSLVASPISHTQYF. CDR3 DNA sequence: TGTGCCAGCAGCTTAGTGGCTAGCCCCATCAGCCATACGCAGTATTTT.

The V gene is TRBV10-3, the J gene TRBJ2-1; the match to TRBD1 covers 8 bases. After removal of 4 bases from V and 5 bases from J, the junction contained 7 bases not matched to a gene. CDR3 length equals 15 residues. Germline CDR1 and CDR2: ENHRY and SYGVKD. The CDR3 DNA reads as TGTGCCATCAGTGTGCCGGACAGGGTGAACAATGAGCAGTTCTTC. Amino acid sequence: CAISVPDRVNNEQFF.

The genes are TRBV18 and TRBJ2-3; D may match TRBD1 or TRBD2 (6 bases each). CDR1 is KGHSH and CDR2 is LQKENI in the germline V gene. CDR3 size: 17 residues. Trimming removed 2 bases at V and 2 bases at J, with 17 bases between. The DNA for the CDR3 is TGTGCCAGCTCACCAAGGGGGGCAGGTGCTTTCACAGATACGCAGTATTTT. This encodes CASSPRGAGAFTDTQYF.

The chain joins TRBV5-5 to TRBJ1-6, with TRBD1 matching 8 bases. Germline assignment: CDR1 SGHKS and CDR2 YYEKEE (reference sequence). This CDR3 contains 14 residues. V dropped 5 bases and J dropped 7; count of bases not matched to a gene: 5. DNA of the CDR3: TGTGCCAGCAGTCAGACAGGGGAGAATTCACCCCTCCACTTT. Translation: CASSQTGENSPLHF.

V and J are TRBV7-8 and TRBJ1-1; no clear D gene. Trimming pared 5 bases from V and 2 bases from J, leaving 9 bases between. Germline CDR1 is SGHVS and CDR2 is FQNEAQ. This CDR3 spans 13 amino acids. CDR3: CASSKSRNTEAFF. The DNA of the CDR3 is TGTGCCAGCAGCAAGAGTCGCAACACTGAAGCTTTCTTT.